This TCR beta chain was profiled in a study of CD8 T cells in ankylosing spondylitis. Study-wide results and limits: Reports say disease-linked clones showed up significantly more in matched ankylosing spondylitis synovial fluid.

This CDR3 region has 13 residues. The V end lost 3 bases, the J end lost 1 base, and 8 bases lay between the germline ends. The V gene's germline CDR1 is DFQATT and CDR2 SNEGSKA (reference sequence). About this clonotype: Antigen: not known.

Generation of TCR beta libraries employed quantitative 5'-RACE incorporating molecular barcodes. TCRdb fed the 5' RACE reads into MiXCR, producing one record per CDR3 protein. The table includes under 250,000 distinct CDR3 sequences, roughly 32% detected once. The sample comprised blood, either unsorted or a sorted T cell fraction (not recorded which). The clonotype originates from a male donor with ankylosing spondylitis or in good health (not recorded which). V and J are TRBV20-1 and TRBJ2-3; D is perhaps TRBD1 or TRBD2 (6 bases each). The CDR3 here is CSASGGRTDTQYF. The CDR3 DNA is TGCAGTGCTAGCGGGGGCCGCACAGATACGCAGTATTTT.